This TCR beta chain was observed in a study of blood T cell repertoires in COVID-19. The repertoire was sequenced with immunoSEQ multiplex PCR; TCRdb's copy has only in-frame clones and lacks some. The repertoire includes 200,000 to 250,000 clones, about 90% of them detected once, and about 1.9% sits in the top ten. The V end was cut by 0 bases, the J end by 2 bases, with 14 bases between. Germline V gene sequence: CDR1 MGHRA, CDR2 YSYEKL. The CDR3 length is 17 residues. The sequence was obtained from a man in his forties or fifties with active or convalescent COVID-19. The genes are TRBV4-1 and TRBJ2-1; D is unclear. Sequencing was done on a sample of peripheral blood. CDR3 in amino acids: CASSQERRAGPYNEQFF. DNA of the CDR3: TGCGCCAGCAGCCAAGAAAGGCGTGCAGGTCCCTACAATGAGCAGTTCTTC.